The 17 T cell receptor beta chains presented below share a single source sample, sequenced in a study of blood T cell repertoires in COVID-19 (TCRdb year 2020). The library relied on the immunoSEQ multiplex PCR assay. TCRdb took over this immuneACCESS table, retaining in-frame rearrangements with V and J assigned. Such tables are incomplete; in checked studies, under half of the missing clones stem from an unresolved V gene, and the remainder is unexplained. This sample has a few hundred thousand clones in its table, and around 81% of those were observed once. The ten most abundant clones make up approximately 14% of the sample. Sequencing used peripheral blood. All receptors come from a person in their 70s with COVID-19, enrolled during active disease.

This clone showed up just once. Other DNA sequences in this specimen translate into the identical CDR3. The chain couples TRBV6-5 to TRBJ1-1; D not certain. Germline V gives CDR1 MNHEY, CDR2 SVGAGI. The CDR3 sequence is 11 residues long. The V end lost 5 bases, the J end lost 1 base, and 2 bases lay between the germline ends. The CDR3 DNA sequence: TGTGCCAGCAGTCGGAACACTGAAGCTTTCTTT. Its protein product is CASSRNTEAFF.

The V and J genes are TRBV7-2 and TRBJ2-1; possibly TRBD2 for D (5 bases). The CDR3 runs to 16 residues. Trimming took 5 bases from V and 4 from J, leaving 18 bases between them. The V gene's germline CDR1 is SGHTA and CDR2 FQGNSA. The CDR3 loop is CASSPVRGSFYNEQFF. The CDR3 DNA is TGTGCCAGCAGCCCAGTTCGAGGGAGTTTTTACAATGAGCAGTTCTTC.

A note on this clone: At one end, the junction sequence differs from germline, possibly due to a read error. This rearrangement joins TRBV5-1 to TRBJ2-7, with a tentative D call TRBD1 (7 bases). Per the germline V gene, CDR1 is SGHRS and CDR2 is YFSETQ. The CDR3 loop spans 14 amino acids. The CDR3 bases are TGCGCCAGCAGCCGTGGGGCAGGGGGGCAGCTTCGGGACTTC. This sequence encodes CASSRGAGGQLRDF.

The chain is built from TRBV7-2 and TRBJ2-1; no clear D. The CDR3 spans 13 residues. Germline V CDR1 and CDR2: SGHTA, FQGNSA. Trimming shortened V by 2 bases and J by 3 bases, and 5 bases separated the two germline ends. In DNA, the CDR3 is TGTGCCAGCAGCTTAACAGACTACAATGAGCAGTTCTTC. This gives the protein CASSLTDYNEQFF.

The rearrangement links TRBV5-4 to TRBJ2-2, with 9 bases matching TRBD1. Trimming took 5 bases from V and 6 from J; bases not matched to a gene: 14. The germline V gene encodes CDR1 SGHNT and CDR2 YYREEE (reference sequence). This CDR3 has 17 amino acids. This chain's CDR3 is CASSMPGGQGLSGELFF. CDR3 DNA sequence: TGTGCCAGCAGTATGCCGGGAGGACAGGGGTTGTCCGGGGAGCTGTTTTTT. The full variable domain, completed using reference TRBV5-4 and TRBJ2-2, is ETGVTQSPTHLIKTRGQQVTLRCSSQSGHNTVSWYQQALGQGPQFIFQYYREEENGRGNFPPRFSGLQFPNYSSELNVNALELDDSALYLCASSMPGGQGLSGELFFGEGSRLTVL.

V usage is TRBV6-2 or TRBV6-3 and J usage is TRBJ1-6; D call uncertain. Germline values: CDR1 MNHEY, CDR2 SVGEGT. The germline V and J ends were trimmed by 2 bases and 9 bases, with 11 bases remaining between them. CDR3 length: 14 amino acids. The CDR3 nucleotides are TGTGCCAGCAGTTACGGGAAGGAGGTTTCACCCCTCCACTTT. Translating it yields CASSYGKEVSPLHF.

CDR3 coding DNA: TGCAGCGTTGAAGGACAGGGGGCTGGAGAGCAGTACTTC. Amino acid sequence: CSVEGQGAGEQYF. The J gene is TRBJ2-7, the V gene TRBV29-1, with 10 bases lining up with TRBD1. This CDR3 comprises 13 residues. After removal of 1 base from V and 7 bases from J, the junction contained 4 bases not matched to a gene. Germline CDR1 and CDR2: SQVTM and ANQGSEA.

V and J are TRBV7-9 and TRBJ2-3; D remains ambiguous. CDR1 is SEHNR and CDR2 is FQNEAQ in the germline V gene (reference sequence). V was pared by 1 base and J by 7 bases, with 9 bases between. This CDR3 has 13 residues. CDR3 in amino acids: CASSLVRGHTQYF. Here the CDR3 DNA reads TGTGCCAGCAGCTTAGTTCGCGGCCATACGCAGTATTTT.

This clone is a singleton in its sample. The CDR3 sequence: CASSLYFNYEQYF. In nucleotides, the CDR3 is TGTGCCAGCAGTTTATACTTTAACTACGAGCAGTACTTC. The chain combines TRBV27 with TRBJ2-7; no definite D call. The CDR3 loop spans 13 amino acids. Deletions cut 1 base from V and 3 bases from J, with 7 bases between. CDR1 and CDR2 (germline): MNHEY, SMNVEV (reference sequence).

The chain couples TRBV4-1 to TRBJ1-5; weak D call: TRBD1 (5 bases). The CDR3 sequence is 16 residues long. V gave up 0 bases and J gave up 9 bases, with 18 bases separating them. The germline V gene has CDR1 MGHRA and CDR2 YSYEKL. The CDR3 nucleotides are TGCGCCAGCAGCCAAGAGTCGGGGGGACCCTCGCGGCCCCAGCATTTT. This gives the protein CASSQESGGPSRPQHF.

CDR3 protein: CASSQVLGQWGTEAFF. CDR3 nucleotides: TGTGCCAGCAGCCAAGTCCTGGGACAGTGGGGCACTGAAGCTTTCTTT. The chain links TRBV14 to TRBJ1-1, with 7 bases lining up with TRBD1. This CDR3 is built from 16 residues. CDR1 is SGHDN and CDR2 is FVKESK in the germline V gene. The ends lost 1 base at V and 4 bases at J; junction bases unmatched: 9.

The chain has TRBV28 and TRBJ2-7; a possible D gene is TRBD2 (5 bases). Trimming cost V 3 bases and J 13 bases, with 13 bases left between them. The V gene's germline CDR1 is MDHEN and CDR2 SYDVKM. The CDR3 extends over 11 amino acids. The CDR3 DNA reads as TGTGCCAGCAGTTTGAGTCGGAGGAGATACTTC. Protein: CASSLSRRRYF.

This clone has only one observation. CDR3 sequence: CASSVVPGLARTGELFF. CDR3 coding DNA: TGTGCCAGCAGCGTAGTCCCGGGACTAGCTCGTACCGGGGAGCTGTTTTTT. The chain is built from TRBV9 and TRBJ2-2, with 9 positions matching TRBD2. The CDR3 is made up of 17 amino acids. After removal of 0 bases from V and 5 bases from J, the junction contained 8 bases not matched to a gene. Germline loops: CDR1 SGDLS, CDR2 YYNGEE. The entire variable domain, with the rest obtained from reference TRBV9 and TRBJ2-2, is as follows: DSGVTQTPKHLITATGQRVTLRCSPRSGDLSVYWYQQSLDQGLQFLIQYYNGEERAKGNILERFSAQQFPDLHSELNLSSLELGDSALYFCASSVVPGLARTGELFFGEGSRLTVL.

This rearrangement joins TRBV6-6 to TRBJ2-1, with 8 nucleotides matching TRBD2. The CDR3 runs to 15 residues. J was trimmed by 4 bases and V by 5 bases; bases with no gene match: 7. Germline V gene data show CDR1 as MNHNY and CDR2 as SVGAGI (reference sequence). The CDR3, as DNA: TGTGCCAGCAGTGCCGATAGCGGGATTTACAATGAGCAGTTCTTC. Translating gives CASSADSGIYNEQFF.

Here the CDR3 DNA reads TGTGCCAGCAGCCTCCGACAGAGTACTAACAATGAGCAGTTCTTC. Its translation is CASSLRQSTNNEQFF. The chain uses TRBV11-3 and TRBJ2-1; possibly TRBD1 for D (5 bases). CDR1 and CDR2 (germline): SGHNT, YENEEA. This CDR3 is built from 15 residues. V was cut by 5 bases and J by 5 bases, with 16 bases left in between.

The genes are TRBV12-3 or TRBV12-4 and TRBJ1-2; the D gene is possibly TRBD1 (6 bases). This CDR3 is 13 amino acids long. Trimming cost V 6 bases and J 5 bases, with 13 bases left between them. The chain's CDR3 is CASSRDTTYGYTF. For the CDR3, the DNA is TGTGCCAGCAGCAGGGACACCACTTATGGCTACACCTTC.

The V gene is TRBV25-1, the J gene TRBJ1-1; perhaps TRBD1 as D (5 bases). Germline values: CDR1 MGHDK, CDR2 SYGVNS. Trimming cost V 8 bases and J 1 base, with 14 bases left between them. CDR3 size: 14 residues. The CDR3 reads CASGPQTANTEAFF. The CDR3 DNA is TGTGCCAGCGGGCCTCAGACAGCGAACACTGAAGCTTTCTTT.